These 22 T cell receptor beta chains came from one sample sequenced in a study of CD8 T cells in ankylosing spondylitis. Regarding the study as a whole: Among TCR beta sequences, a motif of eight highly homologous variants appeared characteristic of ankylosing spondylitis blood.

For these TCRs, the target antigens are not known. Using its own MiXCR run on the 5' RACE reads, TCRdb lists one record per CDR3 protein. The data hold fewer than 550,000 distinct CDR3 sequences, with about 5.7% observed a single time. The sample was blood, either unsorted or a sorted T cell fraction (not recorded which). The receptor set was obtained from a male donor with ankylosing spondylitis.

The chain uses TRBV6-1 and TRBJ2-7; D is ambiguous. V was clipped by 6 bases and J by 4 bases, with 13 bases between them. The CDR3 has 13 amino acids. CDR1 is MNHNS, CDR2 SASEGT, per germline. The CDR3 protein is CASSVNFGYEQYF. The DNA for the CDR3 is TGTGCCAGCAGCGTGAACTTTGGGTACGAGCAGTACTTC.

This clonotype was counted many times. V is TRBV5-1 and J is TRBJ2-3, with 7 bases lining up with TRBD2. The germline gives CDR1 SGHRS, CDR2 YFSETQ. With V trimmed by 3 bases and J by 4 bases, 8 bases remained unmatched. This CDR3 is 15 amino acids long. CDR3 residues: CASSSPGLKADTQYF. In nucleotides, the CDR3 is TGCGCCAGCAGCTCCCCGGGACTAAAGGCAGATACGCAGTATTTT.

In its sample, this clonotype was seen many times. The rearrangement links TRBV7-9 to TRBJ2-7; D possibly matches TRBD1 or TRBD2 (5 bases each). Trimming stripped 2 bases from V and 0 bases from J, with 17 bases between. This CDR3 is built from 17 residues. In germline, CDR1 is SEHNR, CDR2 FQNEAQ (reference sequence). The CDR3 loop reads CASSLIGRGTNSYEQYF. The DNA of the CDR3 is TGTGCCAGCAGCTTAATAGGTAGAGGGACGAACTCCTACGAGCAGTACTTC.

This clonotype was observed many times. This chain uses TRBV20-1 with TRBJ2-7, with D possibly matching TRBD1 (6 bases). The germline CDR1 and CDR2 sequences are DFQATT and SNEGSKA (reference sequence). This CDR3 spans 14 amino acids. V gave up 6 bases and J gave up 3 bases, with 18 bases separating them. CDR3 sequence reads: CSAKNPGHFYEQYF. CDR3 nucleotides: TGCAGTGCGAAAAATCCGGGACACTTCTACGAGCAGTACTTC.

This clonotype was seen ten or more times. The chain employs TRBV5-1 and TRBJ2-7, with TRBD1 identical over 8 bases. V shed 3 bases, J shed 2 bases, and the junction held 7 bases outside the gene matches. Germline CDR1 and CDR2: SGHRS and YFSETQ. The CDR3 length is 15 residues. CDR3 DNA: TGCGCCAGCAGCTCGAACACAGGGGGAGCCTACGAGCAGTACTTC. It encodes CASSSNTGGAYEQYF.

This clonotype was seen ten or more times. The chain joins TRBV9 to TRBJ2-7, with D possibly being TRBD1 or TRBD2 (5 bases each). The CDR3 totals 14 residues. Trimming left V 3 bases short and J 3 bases short, with 13 bases between. Germline CDR1 reads SGDLS; CDR2 reads YYNGEE. CDR3 DNA sequence: TGTGCCAGCAGCGCAGGGACGGGCGTCTACGAGCAGTACTTC. Protein sequence: CASSAGTGVYEQYF.

This clonotype was seen repeatedly, ten times or more. The chain uses TRBV5-1 and TRBJ2-5, with D possibly TRBD1 on 5 matching bases. This CDR3 region has 15 residues. Germline V lookup: CDR1 SGHRS, CDR2 YFSETQ. Trimming pared 0 bases from V and 5 bases from J, leaving 14 bases between. The CDR3 DNA is TGCGCCAGCAGCTTGGTACCAGGGAAAGGCGAGACCCAGTACTTC. Translated: CASSLVPGKGETQYF.

This chain uses TRBV7-8 with TRBJ2-5, with TRBD2 matching over 8 bases. The CDR3 is 17 residues long. Germline V CDR1 and CDR2: SGHVS, FQNEAQ. The junction had 14 bases not matched to a gene; V was cut back by 5 bases and J by 3 bases. CDR3 DNA: TGTGCCAGCAGCGTGGGTTGGGGCGGGGGGTCCGAAGAGACCCAGTACTTC. Encoded protein: CASSVGWGGGSEETQYF.

This clonotype was observed at least ten times. This rearrangement joins TRBV6-2 or TRBV6-3 to TRBJ2-2; perhaps D is TRBD1 or TRBD2 (5 bases each). The CDR3 loop spans 15 amino acids. The V gene's germline CDR1 is MNHEY and CDR2 SVGEGT. Trimming stripped 8 bases from V and 2 bases from J, with 15 bases between. Here the CDR3 DNA reads TGTGCCAGCCTTATCGGGGCGGTAAACACCGGGGAGCTGTTTTTT. Protein product: CASLIGAVNTGELFF.

This clonotype came up many times. The V and J genes are TRBV6-2 or TRBV6-3 and TRBJ1-5; D is possibly TRBD1 (5 bases). V was trimmed by 4 bases and J by 0 bases, leaving 19 bases between them. CDR1 is MNHEY and CDR2 is SVGEGT in the germline V gene. There are 18 residues in the CDR3. CDR3 protein: CASSSFVPTGYSNQPQHF. The CDR3 nucleotides read TGTGCCAGCAGTTCTTTTGTCCCTACAGGATATAGCAATCAGCCCCAGCATTTT.

J is TRBJ2-1 and V is TRBV9, with 11 bases identical to TRBD2. The CDR3 extends over 17 amino acids. Germline CDR1 is SGDLS and CDR2 is YYNGEE. J lost 2 bases, V lost 0 bases, and 4 bases had no gene match. The DNA of the CDR3 is TGTGCCAGCAGCGTAGAGGGTAGCGGGAGGGCCTACAATGAGCAGTTCTTC. Encoded protein: CASSVEGSGRAYNEQFF.

Many counts were recorded for this clonotype. The chain is built from TRBV20-1 and TRBJ2-7, with TRBD1 matching over 12 bases. Germline loops: CDR1 DFQATT, CDR2 SNEGSKA (reference sequence). The junction had 8 bases not matched to a gene; V was cut back by 6 bases and J by 5 bases. The CDR3 contains 14 residues. This CDR3 reads CSAGGQGAPNEQYF. The CDR3 DNA follows: TGCAGTGCCGGGGGACAGGGGGCCCCCAACGAGCAGTACTTC.

In its sample, this clonotype was seen many times. This chain connects TRBV7-9 to TRBJ2-4, with 7 bases lining up with TRBD1. The germline gives CDR1 SEHNR, CDR2 FQNEAQ (reference sequence). V lost 6 bases, J lost 1 base, and 9 bases stayed unmatched. The CDR3 extends over 16 amino acids. CDR3 region: CASSDPTGMAKNIQYF. DNA of the CDR3: TGTGCCAGCAGTGATCCGACAGGGATGGCCAAAAACATTCAGTACTTC.

This clonotype was counted many times. The chain recombines TRBV28 with TRBJ2-7; TRBD2 aligns across 12 bases. CDR3 length equals 15 residues. The V and J ends lost 6 bases and 4 bases, in that order; junction bases with no gene match: 7. Germline CDR1 and CDR2: MDHEN and SYDVKM. The DNA for the CDR3 is TGTGCCAGCAGCCCCCCGACTAGCGGGAGTTACGAGCAGTACTTC. The encoded protein is CASSPPTSGSYEQYF.

This clonotype was seen at least ten times. V gene TRBV6-6 combines with J gene TRBJ2-5; tentatively, D is TRBD1 (6 bases). Trimming pared 6 bases from V and 5 bases from J, leaving 13 bases between. The CDR3 runs to 13 residues. Germline assignment: CDR1 MNHNY and CDR2 SVGAGI (reference sequence). CDR3 coding DNA: TGTGCCAGCAGCAAGCAGAGGGGGGAGACCCAGTACTTC. Amino acid sequence: CASSKQRGETQYF.

This clonotype was recorded many times. The V call is TRBV10-3, the J call TRBJ2-4; D perhaps matches TRBD1 (5 bases). Germline lookup yields CDR1 ENHRY and CDR2 SYGVKD. The CDR3 contains 14 residues. Trimming left V 3 bases short and J 5 bases short, with 11 bases between. The CDR3 region has the DNA TGTGCCATCAGTGAAAGGGGCGGCGAAAACATTCAGTACTTC. Its protein is CAISERGGENIQYF.

This clonotype was detected many times. This chain links TRBV20-1 with TRBJ2-1; D not certain. CDR3 size: 16 residues. Trimming cost V 6 bases and J 1 base, with 19 bases left between them. The germline V gene encodes CDR1 DFQATT and CDR2 SNEGSKA (reference sequence). The CDR3 DNA follows: TGCAGTGCCCGTCAATGGGGAAGGGCGTCCTACAATGAGCAGTTCTTC. It specifies CSARQWGRASYNEQFF.

This clonotype was recorded many times. V usage is TRBV5-1 and J usage is TRBJ2-7; D uncertain. The V end was cut by 4 bases, the J end by 2 bases, with 10 bases between. The CDR3 spans 13 residues. The germline V gene has CDR1 SGHRS and CDR2 YFSETQ. CDR3 region: CASSEMFAYEQYF. The CDR3 coding sequence is TGCGCCAGCAGCGAAATGTTTGCCTACGAGCAGTACTTC.

This clonotype was picked up a small number of times. This chain connects TRBV20-1 to TRBJ2-1, with unresolved D. Per germline, CDR1 DFQATT and CDR2 SNEGSKA (reference sequence). The CDR3 has 12 residues. CDR3 loop: CRVGNLYNEQFF. CDR3 bases: TGCAGGGTTGGGAACCTCTACAATGAGCAGTTCTTC.

Note on this clonotype: A much larger clone sits a single nucleotide away, making a read error possible. This chain connects TRBV4-3 to TRBJ1-1; maybe TRBD1 (6 bases). This CDR3 has 14 amino acids. Germline CDR1 LGHNA, CDR2 YSLEER. The CDR3 spells CTSSGRDKDTEAFF. Here the CDR3 DNA reads TGCACCAGCAGCGGCCGGGACAAAGACACTGAAGCTTTCTTT.

This clonotype has a count of ten or more. V gene TRBV25-1 combines with J gene TRBJ1-2, with no clear D. Trimming removed 6 bases at V and 4 bases at J, with 15 bases between. The CDR3 has 14 amino acids. Germline V gene data show CDR1 as MGHDK and CDR2 as SYGVNS. The CDR3 loop reads CASSTKDGTYGYTF. CDR3 bases: TGTGCCAGCAGCACGAAGGACGGTACCTATGGCTACACCTTC.

This clonotype was seen repeatedly, ten times or more. The V call is TRBV9, the J call TRBJ2-3; TRBD2 aligns across 12 bases. The V and J ends lost 4 bases and 2 bases, in that order; junction bases with no gene match: 14. Germline values: CDR1 SGDLS, CDR2 YYNGEE. CDR3 size: 19 residues. Here the CDR3 reads CASSKWTSGVLSPTDTQYF. The CDR3 DNA follows: TGTGCCAGCAGCAAATGGACTAGCGGGGTCCTAAGCCCCACAGATACGCAGTATTTT.